This T cell receptor beta chain originates from a study of blood T cell repertoires in COVID-19. Across the study: Spain, Italy and the United States supplied samples that represented acute and convalescent COVID-19. PBMCs, B-cell-depleted T cells, or T cells provided the cDNA or gDNA that made up the material.

Original analysis: Amplification of reference gene primers was used by the study to estimate nucleated cell counts. The protocol was immunoSEQ multiplex PCR, while the TCRdb copy is restricted to in-frame clones and leaves out a portion. The DNA was the basis for D and trimming; V, J and clone size are from that table. The data show some 340,000 clones, about 85% seen once. Germline loops: CDR1 LNHDA, CDR2 SQIVND (reference sequence). V shed 3 bases and J shed 3 bases, with 17 bases lying between them. CDR3 size: 17 residues. The chain has TRBV19 and TRBJ1-4; D unclear. Sequenced input: peripheral blood. This TCR was sampled from a woman under 30 with acute or convalescent COVID-19. The CDR3 sequence is CASSIPVAMSSNEKLFF. CDR3 DNA sequence: TGTGCCAGTAGTATCCCGGTCGCTATGAGTTCTAATGAAAAACTGTTTTTT. Combining the CDR3 with reference TRBV19 and TRBJ1-4 gives the whole variable domain DGGITQSPKYLFRKEGQNVTLSCEQNLNHDAMYWYRQDPGQGLRLIYYSQIVNDFQKGDIAEGYSVSREKKESFPLTVTSAQKNPTAFYLCASSIPVAMSSNEKLFFGSGTQLSVL.